The 21 T cell receptor beta chains below all came from one sample that was sequenced in a study of cytomegalovirus exposure and HLA in healthy donors. Primers: 60 Vbeta forward and 13 Jbeta reverse. Sequenced by immunoSEQ multiplex PCR; TCRdb stores in-frame clones only, minus some. Among about 120,000 clones listed, roughly 70% were seen once. Sequenced: PBMCs. The source of these receptors is a man aged 35 to 55 in good health and CMV-seropositive.

The V gene is TRBV5-1, the J gene TRBJ2-5; TRBD2 agrees at 15 bases. In germline, CDR1 is SGHRS, CDR2 YFSETQ. The CDR3 covers 16 residues. V was clipped by 4 bases and J by 5 bases; unmatched bases: 6. In nucleotides, the CDR3 is TGCGCCAGCAGCATGACCGGACTAGCGGGAGGGGAGACCCAGTACTTC. It yields the protein CASSMTGLAGGETQYF. Full variable domain (missing parts from reference TRBV5-1 and TRBJ2-5): KAGVTQTPRYLIKTRGQQVTLSCSPISGHRSVSWYQQTPGQGLQFLFEYFSETQRNKGNFPGRFSGRQFSNSRSEMNVSTLELGDSALYLCASSMTGLAGGETQYFGPGTRLLVL.

This clone was found once. This sequence joins TRBV7-2 and TRBJ2-7; 9 nucleotides match TRBD2. CDR1 and CDR2 from the germline V gene are SGHTA and FQGNSA. Trimming removed 4 bases from V and 0 bases from J; junction bases left unmatched: 13. The CDR3 loop spans 18 amino acids. The DNA of the CDR3 is TGTGCCAGCAGCTCAAGCCCTTTAGCGGGAGCGCTCTCCTACGAGCAGTACTTC. It codes for CASSSSPLAGALSYEQYF.

This sequence joins TRBV11-2 and TRBJ2-1, with D unclear. This CDR3 is built from 15 residues. The ends were cut back, 0 bases at V and 6 bases at J, with 12 bases in the middle. Germline CDR1 is SGHAT and CDR2 is FQNNGV. CDR3: CASSLDRLVTNEQFF. Here the CDR3 DNA reads TGTGCCAGCAGCTTAGATCGGCTAGTTACCAATGAGCAGTTCTTC. The variable domain in full, completed from reference TRBV11-2 and TRBJ2-1, reads EAGVAQSPRYKIIEKRQSVAFWCNPISGHATLYWYQQILGQGPKLLIQFQNNGVVDDSQLPKDRFSAERLKGVDSTLKIQPAKLEDSAVYLCASSLDRLVTNEQFFGPGTRLTVL.

V usage is TRBV5-1 and J usage is TRBJ2-1; 10 nucleotides align to TRBD2. Germline CDR1 SGHRS, CDR2 YFSETQ. V was pared by 0 bases and J by 7 bases, with 7 bases of the junction left unmatched. This CDR3 has 16 residues. In DNA form, the CDR3 reads TGCGCCAGCAGCTTGGCTAGCGGGGGCGTATGGAATGAGCAGTTCTTC. Amino acids: CASSLASGGVWNEQFF.

The chain employs TRBV28 and TRBJ1-5; tentative D call: TRBD1 (5 bases). This CDR3 has 15 amino acids. Trimming stripped 6 bases from V and 4 bases from J, with 16 bases between. Germline V gene sequence: CDR1 MDHEN, CDR2 SYDVKM. The CDR3 protein is CASSIGGVPNQPQHF. CDR3 nucleotides: TGTGCCAGCAGCATCGGGGGGGTGCCTAATCAGCCCCAGCATTTT.

The chain employs TRBV13 and TRBJ2-7; a possible D gene is TRBD2 (6 bases). The CDR3 has 14 residues. The ends were cut back, 5 bases at V and 4 bases at J, with 15 bases in the middle. The V gene's germline CDR1 is PRHDT and CDR2 FYEKMQ (reference sequence). CDR3 loop: CASSPLTSTYEQYF. In nucleotides, the CDR3 is TGTGCCAGCAGCCCCCTGACTAGTACATACGAGCAGTACTTC. Full variable domain (outside the CDR3, taken from reference TRBV13 and TRBJ2-7): AAGVIQSPRHLIKEKRETATLKCYPIPRHDTVYWYQQGPGQDPQFLISFYEKMQSDKGSIPDRFSAQQFSDYHSELNMSSLELGDSALYFCASSPLTSTYEQYFGPGTRLTVT.

This clone was seen only a few times. The chain recombines TRBV11-2 with TRBJ2-2, with TRBD1 matching 10 bases. J gave up 7 bases and V 6 bases, and 8 bases lay outside the gene matches. This CDR3 contains 15 residues. CDR1 and CDR2 (germline): SGHAT, FQNNGV. The CDR3 region has the DNA TGTGCCAGCAGTCGACAGGGGGCACTCGGCGGGGAGCTGTTTTTT. It encodes CASSRQGALGGELFF.

This rearrangement joins TRBV2 to TRBJ2-1; 7 positions match TRBD1. From germline, CDR1 is SNHLY and CDR2 FYNNEI. The CDR3 has 14 amino acids. V lost 9 bases to trimming and J lost 9 bases; unmatched junction nucleotides: 14. The CDR3 bases are TGTGCCAGTACATTCGGGACAGACCTAGGTGAGCAGTTCTTC. Translation: CASTFGTDLGEQFF.

The gene calls are TRBV4-1 and TRBJ2-1; 12 nucleotides agree with TRBD2. The CDR3 is 15 amino acids. With 5 bases clipped from V and 10 bases from J, the junction kept 9 bases outside the gene matches. The V gene's germline CDR1 is MGHRA and CDR2 YSYEKL. CDR3 region: CASSFASGRAEEQFF. CDR3 DNA sequence: TGCGCCAGCAGCTTCGCTAGCGGGAGGGCCGAAGAGCAGTTCTTC.

The chain couples TRBV7-6 to TRBJ2-7, with 8 bases matching TRBD1. The CDR3 has 16 residues. V was pared by 4 bases and J by 3 bases, with 11 bases of the junction left unmatched. The germline V gene encodes CDR1 SGHVS and CDR2 FNYEAQ. DNA of the CDR3: TGTGCCAGCAGCTCCCTAGTAGGACAGGGTTTCTACGAGCAGTACTTC. Translated, it gives CASSSLVGQGFYEQYF.

The genes are TRBV7-9 and TRBJ2-1; TRBD2 agrees at 14 bases. Germline V lookup: CDR1 SEHNR, CDR2 FQNEAQ (reference sequence). Trimming took 5 bases from V and 8 from J; bases not matched to a gene: 5. The CDR3 has 15 residues. Written as DNA, the CDR3 is TGTGCCAGCAGCCCTGGGACTAGCGGGAGCGATGAGCAGTTCTTC. Its protein is CASSPGTSGSDEQFF.

This clone was counted a few times. The J gene is TRBJ1-2, the V gene TRBV6-1, with D unclear. Trimming shortened V by 6 bases and J by 2 bases, and 10 bases separated the two germline ends. This CDR3 spans 13 amino acids. Germline assignment: CDR1 MNHNS and CDR2 SASEGT. Here the CDR3 DNA reads TGTGCCAGCAGGCCTGAGAAAAACTATGGCTACACCTTC. As protein: CASRPEKNYGYTF.

The V gene is TRBV7-3, the J gene TRBJ2-3, with D possibly TRBD1 on 7 matching bases. CDR3 length: 16 amino acids. V shed 3 bases and J shed 2 bases, with 15 bases lying between them. CDR1 and CDR2 (germline): SGHTA, FQGTGA. CDR3 sequence (DNA): TGTGCCAGCAGCTTTTTCTCAGGGGGGTACACAGATACGCAGTATTTT. This sequence encodes CASSFFSGGYTDTQYF. The full variable domain, rest sourced from reference TRBV7-3 and TRBJ2-3, is GAGVSQTPSNKVTEKGKYVELRCDPISGHTALYWYRQSLGQGPEFLIYFQGTGAADDSGLPNDRFFAVRPEGSVSTLKIQRTERGDSAVYLCASSFFSGGYTDTQYFGPGTRLTVL.

The chain recombines TRBV5-8 with TRBJ2-7; 9 bases match TRBD1. This CDR3 comprises 14 residues. The germline CDR1 and CDR2 sequences are SGHTS and YDEGEE. The V segment lost 5 bases and the J segment 3 bases; nucleotides outside the gene matches: 6. CDR3 protein: CASRDRGSIYEQYF. DNA of the CDR3: TGTGCCAGCAGGGACAGGGGATCCATCTACGAGCAGTACTTC.

This clone was seen a few times. This chain connects TRBV7-2 to TRBJ2-7; 8 positions match TRBD2. CDR3 size: 13 residues. From germline, CDR1 is SGHTA and CDR2 FQGNSA. V trimming: 11 bases; J trimming: 7 bases; junction bases outside the gene matches: 13. The CDR3 nucleotides are TGTGCCTCCCTCCGGGTTCGGGGGGGAGAGCAGTACTTC. Its translation: CASLRVRGGEQYF.

V gene TRBV7-9 combines with J gene TRBJ2-5; D possibly corresponds to TRBD1 (6 bases). V was clipped by 5 bases and J by 2 bases, with 24 bases between them. Germline CDR1 is SEHNR and CDR2 is FQNEAQ (reference sequence). This CDR3 is 18 amino acids long. CDR3 region: CASSPIRALRDIQETQYF. CDR3 bases: TGTGCCAGCAGCCCGATACGGGCACTCCGGGACATTCAAGAGACCCAGTACTTC.

The chain uses TRBV19 and TRBJ2-5; the match to TRBD1 covers 7 bases. The length of the CDR3 is 16 residues. Unmatched junction bases numbered 10, after V lost 4 bases and J lost 2 bases. Germline V gives CDR1 LNHDA, CDR2 SQIVND (reference sequence). The CDR3 sequence: CASSTTAGTEQETQYF. DNA of the CDR3: TGTGCCAGTAGTACCACCGCCGGGACAGAGCAAGAGACCCAGTACTTC.

The genes are TRBV7-8 and TRBJ1-2, with 8 nucleotides matching TRBD1. In germline, CDR1 is SGHVS, CDR2 FQNEAQ. CDR3 length equals 15 residues. With 5 bases clipped from V and 6 bases from J, the junction kept 11 bases outside the gene matches. In DNA, the CDR3 is TGTGCCAGCAGCCATGGACAGGGAAGCGTGAATGGCTACACCTTC. It encodes CASSHGQGSVNGYTF.

The CDR3 here is CASSQDLAGGLANTGELFF. The CDR3 DNA follows: TGTGCCAGCAGCCAAGATCTGGCAGGGGGCCTGGCGAACACCGGGGAGCTGTTTTTT. The chain couples TRBV14 to TRBJ2-2; 8 bases align to TRBD1. After removal of 0 bases from V and 0 bases from J, the junction contained 9 bases not matched to a gene. In germline, CDR1 is SGHDN, CDR2 FVKESK. CDR3 length equals 19 residues.

A few counts support this clone. V and J are TRBV29-1 and TRBJ1-1, with 10 bases matching TRBD1. Germline CDR1 reads SQVTM; CDR2 reads ANQGSEA. The CDR3 sequence is 13 residues long. V shed 0 bases, J shed 11 bases, and the junction held 6 bases outside the gene matches. The CDR3 protein is CSVEDGTGAPAFF. In DNA, the CDR3 is TGCAGCGTTGAAGATGGGACAGGGGCGCCGGCTTTCTTT.

The genes are TRBV29-1 and TRBJ2-7; TRBD1 aligns across 9 bases. CDR1 and CDR2 (germline): SQVTM, ANQGSEA. V was clipped by 7 bases and J by 6 bases; unmatched bases: 13. The CDR3 length is 14 residues. The CDR3 is CSATTGTGRSEQYF. The CDR3 nucleotides read TGCAGCGCCACTACCGGGACAGGGAGGAGCGAGCAGTACTTC.